What follows is one TCR beta chain and its context. The data were obtained in a study of blood T cell repertoires in COVID-19. Whole-study context: Whether acute or convalescent, the COVID-19 samples came from the United States, Italy and Spain. PBMCs, B-cell-depleted T cells, or T cells were the source of the cDNA or gDNA that made up the material.

Generated by immunoSEQ multiplex PCR, the TCRdb table keeps only in-frame clones and is missing some. The repertoire holds a few hundred thousand clones, with 80% to 90% as singletons. Participant-given clinical history determined each cohort assignment. The TCR was taken from a young woman in a cohort exposed to, infected with or recovered from COVID-19 (not recorded which). Sequencing used PBMCs or T cells enriched from blood (not recorded which).

The CDR3 region is CASNQKQGRNTIYF. DNA of the CDR3: TGTGCCAGTAACCAGAAACAGGGGAGGAACACCATATATTTT. The genes are TRBV19 and TRBJ1-3, with 7 bases fitting TRBD1. CDR1 is LNHDA, CDR2 SQIVND, per germline (reference sequence). Unmatched junction bases numbered 10, after V lost 7 bases and J lost 7 bases. CDR3 size: 14 residues.